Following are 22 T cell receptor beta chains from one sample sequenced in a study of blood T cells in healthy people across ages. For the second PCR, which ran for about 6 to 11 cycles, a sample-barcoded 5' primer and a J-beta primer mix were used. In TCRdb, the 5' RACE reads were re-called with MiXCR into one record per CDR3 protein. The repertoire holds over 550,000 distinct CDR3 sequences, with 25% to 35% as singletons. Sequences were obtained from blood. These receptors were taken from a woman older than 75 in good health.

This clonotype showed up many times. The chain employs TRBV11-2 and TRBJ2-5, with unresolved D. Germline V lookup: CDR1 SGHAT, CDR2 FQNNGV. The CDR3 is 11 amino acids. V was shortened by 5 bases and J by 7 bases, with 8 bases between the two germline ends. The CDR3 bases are TGTGCCAGCAGCGGCATCGGGACCCAGTACTTC. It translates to CASSGIGTQYF.

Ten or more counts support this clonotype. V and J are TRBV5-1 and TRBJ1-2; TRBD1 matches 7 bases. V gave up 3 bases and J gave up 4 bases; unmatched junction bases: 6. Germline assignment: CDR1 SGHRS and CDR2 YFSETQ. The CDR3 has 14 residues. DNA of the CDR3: TGCGCCAGCAGCTCCCTGGGACAGACCTATGGCTACACCTTC. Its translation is CASSSLGQTYGYTF. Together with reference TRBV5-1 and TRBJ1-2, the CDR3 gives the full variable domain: KAGVTQTPRYLIKTRGQQVTLSCSPISGHRSVSWYQQTPGQGLQFLFEYFSETQRNKGNFPGRFSGRQFSNSRSEMNVSTLELGDSALYLCASSSLGQTYGYTFGSGTRLTVV.

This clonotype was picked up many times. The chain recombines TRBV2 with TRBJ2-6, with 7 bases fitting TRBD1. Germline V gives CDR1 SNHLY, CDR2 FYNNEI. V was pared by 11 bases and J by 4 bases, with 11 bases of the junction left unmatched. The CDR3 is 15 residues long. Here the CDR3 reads CAGSDRESGANVLTF. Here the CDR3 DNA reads TGTGCCGGGTCCGACAGGGAATCCGGGGCCAACGTCCTGACTTTC.

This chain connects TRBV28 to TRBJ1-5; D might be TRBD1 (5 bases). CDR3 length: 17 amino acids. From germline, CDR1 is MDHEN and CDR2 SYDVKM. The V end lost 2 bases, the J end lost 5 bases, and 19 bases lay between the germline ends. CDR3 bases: TGTGCCAGCAGTTTAATGGGACGCCCGGAGAACGATCAGCCCCAGCATTTT. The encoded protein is CASSLMGRPENDQPQHF.

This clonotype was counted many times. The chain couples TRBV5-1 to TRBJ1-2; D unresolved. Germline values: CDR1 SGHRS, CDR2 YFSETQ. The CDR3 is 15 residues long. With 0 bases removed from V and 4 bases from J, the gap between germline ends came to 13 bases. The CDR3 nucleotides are TGCGCCAGCAGCTTGGAGGCAGACTCCTTCTATGGCTACACCTTC. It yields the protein CASSLEADSFYGYTF.

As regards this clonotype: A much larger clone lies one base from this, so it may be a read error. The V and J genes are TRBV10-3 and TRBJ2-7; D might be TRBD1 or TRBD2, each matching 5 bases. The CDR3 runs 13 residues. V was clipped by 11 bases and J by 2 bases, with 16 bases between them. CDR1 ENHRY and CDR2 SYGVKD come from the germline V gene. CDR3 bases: TGTGCCGCCGCCAGGGACGGACCCTACGAGCAGTACTTC. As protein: CAAARDGPYEQYF.

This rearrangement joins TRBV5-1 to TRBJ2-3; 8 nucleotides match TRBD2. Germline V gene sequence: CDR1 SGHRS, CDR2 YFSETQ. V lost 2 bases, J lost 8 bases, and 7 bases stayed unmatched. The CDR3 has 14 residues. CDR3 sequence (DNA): TGCGCCAGCAGCTTAGCGGGGGCTGCAGGTACGCAGTATTTT. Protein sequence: CASSLAGAAGTQYF.

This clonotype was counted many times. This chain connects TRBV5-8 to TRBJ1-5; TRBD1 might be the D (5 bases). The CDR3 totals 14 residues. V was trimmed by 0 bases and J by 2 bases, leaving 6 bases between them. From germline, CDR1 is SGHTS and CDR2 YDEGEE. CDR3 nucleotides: TGTGCCAGCAGCTTGGGACAGCGCAATCAGCCCCAGCATTTT. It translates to CASSLGQRNQPQHF.

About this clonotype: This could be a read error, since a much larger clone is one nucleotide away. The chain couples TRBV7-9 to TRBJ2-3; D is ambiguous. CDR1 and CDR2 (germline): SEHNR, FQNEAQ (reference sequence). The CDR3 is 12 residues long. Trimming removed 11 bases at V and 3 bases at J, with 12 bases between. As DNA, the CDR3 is TGTGCCGGCACCCCGGGTACAGATACGCAGTATTTT. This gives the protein CAGTPGTDTQYF. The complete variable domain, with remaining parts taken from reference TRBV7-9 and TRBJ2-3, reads DTGVSQNPRHKITKRGQNVTFRCDPISEHNRLYWYRQTLGQGPEFLTYFQNEAQLEKSRLLSDRFSAERPKGSFSTLEIQRTEQGDSAMYLCAGTPGTDTQYFGPGTRLTVL.

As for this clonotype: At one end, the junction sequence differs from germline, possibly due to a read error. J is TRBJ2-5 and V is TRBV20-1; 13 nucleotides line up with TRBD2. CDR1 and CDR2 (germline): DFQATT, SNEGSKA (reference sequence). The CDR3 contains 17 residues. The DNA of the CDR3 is TGCAGTGCCAGAGACCGAACTAGCGGGGGGGCCTACAATGAGCAGTACTTC. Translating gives CSARDRTSGGAYNEQYF.

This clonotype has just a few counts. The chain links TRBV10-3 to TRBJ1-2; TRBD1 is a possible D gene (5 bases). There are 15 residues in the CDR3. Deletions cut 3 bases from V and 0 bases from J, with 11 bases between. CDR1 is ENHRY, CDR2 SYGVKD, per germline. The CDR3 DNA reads TGTGCCATCAGTGACTACAGGAACTCTAACTATGGCTACACCTTC. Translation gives CAISDYRNSNYGYTF.

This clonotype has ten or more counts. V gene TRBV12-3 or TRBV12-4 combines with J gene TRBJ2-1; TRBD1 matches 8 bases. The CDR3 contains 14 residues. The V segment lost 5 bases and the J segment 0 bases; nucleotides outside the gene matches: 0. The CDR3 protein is CASSGTGSYNEQFF. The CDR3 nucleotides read TGTGCCAGCAGTGGGACAGGCTCCTACAATGAGCAGTTCTTC.

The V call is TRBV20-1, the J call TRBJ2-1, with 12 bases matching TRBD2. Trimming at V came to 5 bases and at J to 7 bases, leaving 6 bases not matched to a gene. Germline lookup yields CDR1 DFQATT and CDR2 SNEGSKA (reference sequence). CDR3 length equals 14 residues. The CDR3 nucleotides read TGCAGTGCTGTTTCTAGCGGGGGGGTAAATGAGCAGTTCTTC. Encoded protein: CSAVSSGGVNEQFF.

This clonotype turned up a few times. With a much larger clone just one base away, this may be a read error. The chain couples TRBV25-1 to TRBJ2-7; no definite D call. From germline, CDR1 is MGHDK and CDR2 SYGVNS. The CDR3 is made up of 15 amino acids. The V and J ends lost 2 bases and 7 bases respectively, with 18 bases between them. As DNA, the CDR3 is TGTGCCAGCAGTGAAGAACCGTTCCAGACCAATGAGCAGTACTTC. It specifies CASSEEPFQTNEQYF.

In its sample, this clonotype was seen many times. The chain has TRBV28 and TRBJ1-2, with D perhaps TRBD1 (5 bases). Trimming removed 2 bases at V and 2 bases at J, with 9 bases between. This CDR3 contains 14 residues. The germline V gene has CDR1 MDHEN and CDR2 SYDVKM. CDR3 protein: CASSLRQRNYGYTF. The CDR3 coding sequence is TGTGCCAGCAGTTTACGACAGAGGAACTATGGCTACACCTTC.

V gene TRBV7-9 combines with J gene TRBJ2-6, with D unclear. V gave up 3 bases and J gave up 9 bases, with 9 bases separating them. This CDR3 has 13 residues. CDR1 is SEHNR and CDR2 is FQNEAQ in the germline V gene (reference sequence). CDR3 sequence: CASSFESLNVLTF. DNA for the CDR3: TGTGCCAGCAGCTTCGAAAGCCTCAACGTCCTGACTTTC.

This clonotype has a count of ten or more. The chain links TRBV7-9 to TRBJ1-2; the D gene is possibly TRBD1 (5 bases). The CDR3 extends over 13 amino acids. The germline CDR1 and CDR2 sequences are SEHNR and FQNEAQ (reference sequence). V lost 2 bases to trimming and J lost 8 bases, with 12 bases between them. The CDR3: CASSLPGPGGYTF. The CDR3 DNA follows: TGTGCCAGCAGCTTACCGGGGCCGGGAGGCTACACCTTC.

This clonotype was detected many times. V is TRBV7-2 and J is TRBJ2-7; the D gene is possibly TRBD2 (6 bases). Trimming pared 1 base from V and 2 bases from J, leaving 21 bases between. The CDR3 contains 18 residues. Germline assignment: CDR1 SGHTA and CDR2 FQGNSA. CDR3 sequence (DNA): TGTGCCAGCAGCTTAGAAATTAATTCGGGGGTAAAGGCCTACGAGCAGTACTTC. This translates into CASSLEINSGVKAYEQYF.

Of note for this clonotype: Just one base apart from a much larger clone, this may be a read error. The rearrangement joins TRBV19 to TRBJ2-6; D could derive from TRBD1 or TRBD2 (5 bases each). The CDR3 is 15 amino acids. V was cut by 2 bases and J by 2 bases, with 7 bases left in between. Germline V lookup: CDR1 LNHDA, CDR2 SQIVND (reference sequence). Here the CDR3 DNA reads TGTGCCAGTAGTATAAGAGGGGCTGGGGCCAACGTCCTGACTTTC. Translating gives CASSIRGAGANVLTF. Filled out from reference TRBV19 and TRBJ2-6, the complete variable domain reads DGGITQSPKYLFRKEGQNVTLSCEQNLNHDAMYWYRQDPGQGLRLIYYSQIVNDFQKGDIAEGYSVSREKKESFPLTVTSAQKNPTAFYLCASSIRGAGANVLTFGAGSRLTVL.

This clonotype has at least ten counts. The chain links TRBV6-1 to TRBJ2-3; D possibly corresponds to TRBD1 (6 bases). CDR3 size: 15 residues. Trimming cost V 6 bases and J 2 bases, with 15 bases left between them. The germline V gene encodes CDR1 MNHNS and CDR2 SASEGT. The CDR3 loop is CASRGAGGFTDTQYF. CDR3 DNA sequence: TGTGCCAGCAGGGGGGCAGGTGGGTTCACAGATACGCAGTATTTT.

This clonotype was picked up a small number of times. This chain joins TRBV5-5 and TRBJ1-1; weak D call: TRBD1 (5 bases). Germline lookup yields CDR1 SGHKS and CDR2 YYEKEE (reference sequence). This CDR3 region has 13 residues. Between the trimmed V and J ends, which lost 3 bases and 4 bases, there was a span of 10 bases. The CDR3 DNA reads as TGTGCCAGCAGCTGGGGGGGGATCACTGAAGCTTTCTTT. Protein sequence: CASSWGGITEAFF.

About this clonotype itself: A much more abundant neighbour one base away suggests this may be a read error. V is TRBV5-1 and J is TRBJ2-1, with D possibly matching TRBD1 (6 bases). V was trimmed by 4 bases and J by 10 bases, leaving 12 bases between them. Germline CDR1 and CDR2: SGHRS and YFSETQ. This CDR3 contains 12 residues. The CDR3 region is CASSLKQGEQFF. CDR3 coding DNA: TGCGCCAGCAGCCTAAAACAGGGCGAGCAGTTCTTC. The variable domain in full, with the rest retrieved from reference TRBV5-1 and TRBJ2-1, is KAGVTQTPRYLIKTRGQQVTLSCSPISGHRSVSWYQQTPGQGLQFLFEYFSETQRNKGNFPGRFSGRQFSNSRSEMNVSTLELGDSALYLCASSLKQGEQFFGPGTRLTVL.